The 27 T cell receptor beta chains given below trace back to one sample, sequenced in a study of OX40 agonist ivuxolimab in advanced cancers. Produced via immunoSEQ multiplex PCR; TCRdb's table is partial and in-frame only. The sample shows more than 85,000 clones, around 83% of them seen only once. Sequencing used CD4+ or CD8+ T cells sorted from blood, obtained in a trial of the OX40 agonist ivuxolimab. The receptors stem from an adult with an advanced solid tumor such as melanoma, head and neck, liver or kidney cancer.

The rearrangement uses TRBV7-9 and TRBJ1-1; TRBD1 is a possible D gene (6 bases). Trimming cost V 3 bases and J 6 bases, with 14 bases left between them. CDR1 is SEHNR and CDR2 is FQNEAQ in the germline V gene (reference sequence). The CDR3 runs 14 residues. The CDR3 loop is CASSLSGVPAEAFF. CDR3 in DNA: TGTGCCAGCAGCTTGTCAGGGGTGCCGGCTGAAGCTTTCTTT.

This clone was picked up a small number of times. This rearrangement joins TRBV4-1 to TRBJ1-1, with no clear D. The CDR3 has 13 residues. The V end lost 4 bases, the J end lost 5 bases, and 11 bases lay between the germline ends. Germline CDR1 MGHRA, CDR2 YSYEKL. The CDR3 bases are TGCGCCAGCAGCCTCGAGGTGCGGACTGAAGCTTTCTTT. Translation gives CASSLEVRTEAFF.

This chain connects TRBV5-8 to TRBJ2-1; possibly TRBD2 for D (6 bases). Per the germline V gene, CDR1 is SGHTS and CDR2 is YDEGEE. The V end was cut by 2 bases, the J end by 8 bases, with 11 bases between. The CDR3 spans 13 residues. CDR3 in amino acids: CASSFSRRDEQFF. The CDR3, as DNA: TGTGCCAGCAGCTTCTCTAGGAGGGATGAGCAGTTCTTC.

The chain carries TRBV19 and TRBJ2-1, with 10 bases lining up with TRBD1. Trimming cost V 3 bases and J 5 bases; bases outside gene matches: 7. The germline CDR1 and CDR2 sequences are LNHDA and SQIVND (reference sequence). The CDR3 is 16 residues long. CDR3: CASSISGTGANNEQFF. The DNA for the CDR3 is TGTGCCAGTAGTATCTCCGGGACAGGGGCGAACAATGAGCAGTTCTTC.

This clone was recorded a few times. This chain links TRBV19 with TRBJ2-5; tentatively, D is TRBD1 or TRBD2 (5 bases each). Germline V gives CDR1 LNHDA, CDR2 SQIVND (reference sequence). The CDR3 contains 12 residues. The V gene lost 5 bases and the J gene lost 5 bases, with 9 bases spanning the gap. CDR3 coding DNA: TGTGCCAGTAGTCCGGGGCGGGAGACCCAGTACTTC. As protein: CASSPGRETQYF.

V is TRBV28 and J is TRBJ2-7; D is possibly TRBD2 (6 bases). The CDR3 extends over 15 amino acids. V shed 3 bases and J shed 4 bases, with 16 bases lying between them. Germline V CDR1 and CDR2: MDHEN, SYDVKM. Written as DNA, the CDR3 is TGTGCCAGCAGTTTTTCGGGGGAGAGCGGGTACGAGCAGTACTTC. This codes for CASSFSGESGYEQYF.

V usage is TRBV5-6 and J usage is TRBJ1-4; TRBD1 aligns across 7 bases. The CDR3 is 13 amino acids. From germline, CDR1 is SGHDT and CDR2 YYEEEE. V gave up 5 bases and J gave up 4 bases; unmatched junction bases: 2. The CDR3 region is CASRGQNNEKLFF. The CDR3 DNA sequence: TGTGCCAGCAGGGGACAGAATAATGAAAAACTGTTTTTT.

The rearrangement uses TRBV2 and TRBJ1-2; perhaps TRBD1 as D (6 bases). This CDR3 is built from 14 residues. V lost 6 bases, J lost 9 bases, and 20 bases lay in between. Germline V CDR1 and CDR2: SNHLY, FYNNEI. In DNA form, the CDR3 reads TGTGCCAGCAGCCCAGGGGAGAATTCGGCGAGCTACACCTTC. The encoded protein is CASSPGENSASYTF.

Written as DNA, the CDR3 is TGTGCCAGCAGCGCAAGATCAGCGACAGGTAGCACAGATACGCAGTATTTT. This encodes CASSARSATGSTDTQYF. V and J are TRBV7-8 and TRBJ2-3; D might be TRBD1 (6 bases). The CDR3 has 17 residues. Germline loops: CDR1 SGHVS, CDR2 FQNEAQ. Trimming took 5 bases from V and 0 from J, leaving 18 bases between them.

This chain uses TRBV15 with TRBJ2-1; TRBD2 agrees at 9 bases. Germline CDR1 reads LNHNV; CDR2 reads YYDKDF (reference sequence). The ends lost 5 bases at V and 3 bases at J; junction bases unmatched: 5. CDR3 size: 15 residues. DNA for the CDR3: TGTGCCACCAGCCGGAGGACTAGCGACTACAATGAGCAGTTCTTC. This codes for CATSRRTSDYNEQFF.

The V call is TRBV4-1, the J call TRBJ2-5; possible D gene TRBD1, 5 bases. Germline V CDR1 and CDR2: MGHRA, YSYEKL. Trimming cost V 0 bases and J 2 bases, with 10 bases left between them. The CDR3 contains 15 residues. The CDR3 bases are TGCGCCAGCAGCCAAGACTTCGACAGACAAGAGACCCAGTACTTC. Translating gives CASSQDFDRQETQYF.

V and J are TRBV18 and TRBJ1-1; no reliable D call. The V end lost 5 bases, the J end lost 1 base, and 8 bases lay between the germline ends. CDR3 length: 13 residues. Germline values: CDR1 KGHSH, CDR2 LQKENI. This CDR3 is CASSKDPNTEAFF. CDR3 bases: TGTGCCAGCTCAAAGGACCCGAACACTGAAGCTTTCTTT.

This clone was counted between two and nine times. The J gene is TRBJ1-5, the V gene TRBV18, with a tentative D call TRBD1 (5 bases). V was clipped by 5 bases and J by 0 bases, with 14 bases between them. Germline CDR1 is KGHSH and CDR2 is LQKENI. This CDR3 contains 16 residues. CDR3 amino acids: CASSGGRLYSNQPQHF. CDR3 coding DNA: TGTGCCAGCTCAGGGGGGAGACTATATAGCAATCAGCCCCAGCATTTT.

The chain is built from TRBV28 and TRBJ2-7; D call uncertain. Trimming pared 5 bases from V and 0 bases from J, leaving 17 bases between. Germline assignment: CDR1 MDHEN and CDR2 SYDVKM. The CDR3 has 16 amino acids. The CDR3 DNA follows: TGTGCCAGCAGTCCAATAAGGCCGGACGGCTCCTACGAGCAGTACTTC. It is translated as CASSPIRPDGSYEQYF. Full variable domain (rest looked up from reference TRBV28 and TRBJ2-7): DVKVTQSSRYLVKRTGEKVFLECVQDMDHENMFWYRQDPGLGLRLIYFSYDVKMKEKGDIPEGYSVSREKKERFSLILESASTNQTSMYLCASSPIRPDGSYEQYFGPGTRLTVT.

Written as DNA, the CDR3 is TGTGCCAGCAGCCGAGCCGGGACCTCAAGAGACAATGAGCAGTTCTTC. Its translation: CASSRAGTSRDNEQFF. The genes are TRBV7-3 and TRBJ2-1, with D tentatively TRBD1 or TRBD2 (5 bases each). The CDR3 consists of 16 residues. Trimming removed 5 bases from V and 5 bases from J, with 19 bases in between. The germline V gene encodes CDR1 SGHTA and CDR2 FQGTGA.

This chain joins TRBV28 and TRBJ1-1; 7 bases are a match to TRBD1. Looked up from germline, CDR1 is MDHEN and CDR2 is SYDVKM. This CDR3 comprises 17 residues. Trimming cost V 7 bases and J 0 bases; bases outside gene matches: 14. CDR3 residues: CASTRLGAGGVNTEAFF. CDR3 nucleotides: TGTGCCAGCACCCGACTCGGGGCAGGGGGTGTGAACACTGAAGCTTTCTTT.

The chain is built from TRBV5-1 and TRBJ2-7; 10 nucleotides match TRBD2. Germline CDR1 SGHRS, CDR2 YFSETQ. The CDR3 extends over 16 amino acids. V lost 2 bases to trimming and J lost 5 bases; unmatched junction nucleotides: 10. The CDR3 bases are TGCGCCAGCAGCTTATTAGCGGGAGGAACCATAAACGAGCAGTACTTC. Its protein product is CASSLLAGGTINEQYF. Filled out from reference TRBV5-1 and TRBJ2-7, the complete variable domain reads KAGVTQTPRYLIKTRGQQVTLSCSPISGHRSVSWYQQTPGQGLQFLFEYFSETQRNKGNFPGRFSGRQFSNSRSEMNVSTLELGDSALYLCASSLLAGGTINEQYFGPGTRLTVT.

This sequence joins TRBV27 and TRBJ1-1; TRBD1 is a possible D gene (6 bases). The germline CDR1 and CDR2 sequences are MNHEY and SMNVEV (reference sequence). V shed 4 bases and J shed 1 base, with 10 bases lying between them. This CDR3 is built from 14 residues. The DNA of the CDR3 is TGTGCCAGCAGTTGGGGGCCGAGGAACACTGAAGCTTTCTTT. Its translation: CASSWGPRNTEAFF.

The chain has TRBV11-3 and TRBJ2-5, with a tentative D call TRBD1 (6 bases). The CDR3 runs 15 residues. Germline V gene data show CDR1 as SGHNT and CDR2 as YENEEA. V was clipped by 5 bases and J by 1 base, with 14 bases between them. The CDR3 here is CASSPGARAQETQYF. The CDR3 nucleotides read TGTGCCAGCAGCCCAGGGGCCCGGGCCCAAGAGACCCAGTACTTC.

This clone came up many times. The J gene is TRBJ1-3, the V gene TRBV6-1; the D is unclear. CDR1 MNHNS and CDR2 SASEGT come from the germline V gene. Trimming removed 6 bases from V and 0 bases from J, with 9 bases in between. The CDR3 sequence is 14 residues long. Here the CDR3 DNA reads TGTGCCAGCAGGTCCGGGCACTCTGGAAACACCATATATTTT. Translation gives CASRSGHSGNTIYF.

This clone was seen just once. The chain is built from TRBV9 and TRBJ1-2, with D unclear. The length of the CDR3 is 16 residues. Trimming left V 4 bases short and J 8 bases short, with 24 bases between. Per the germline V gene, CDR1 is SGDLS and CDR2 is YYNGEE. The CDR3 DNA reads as TGTGCCAGCAGCCCCACGGCGGCTACCGAGGTTGGCGGCTACACCTTC. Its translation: CASSPTAATEVGGYTF.

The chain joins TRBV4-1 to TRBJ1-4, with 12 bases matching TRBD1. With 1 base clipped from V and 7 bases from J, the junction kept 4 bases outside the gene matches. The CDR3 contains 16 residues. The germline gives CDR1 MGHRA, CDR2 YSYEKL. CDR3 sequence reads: CASSQGDRGRGEKLFF. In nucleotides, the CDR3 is TGCGCCAGCAGCCAAGGGGACAGGGGGCGCGGTGAAAAACTGTTTTTT.

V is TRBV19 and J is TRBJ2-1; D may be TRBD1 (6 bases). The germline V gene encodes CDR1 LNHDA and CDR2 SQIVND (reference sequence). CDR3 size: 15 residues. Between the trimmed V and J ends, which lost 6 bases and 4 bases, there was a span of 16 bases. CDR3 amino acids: CASRAPGVAYNEQFF. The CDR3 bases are TGTGCCAGTAGAGCTCCAGGGGTTGCGTACAATGAGCAGTTCTTC. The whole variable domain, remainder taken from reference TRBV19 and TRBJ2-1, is DGGITQSPKYLFRKEGQNVTLSCEQNLNHDAMYWYRQDPGQGLRLIYYSQIVNDFQKGDIAEGYSVSREKKESFPLTVTSAQKNPTAFYLCASRAPGVAYNEQFFGPGTRLTVL.

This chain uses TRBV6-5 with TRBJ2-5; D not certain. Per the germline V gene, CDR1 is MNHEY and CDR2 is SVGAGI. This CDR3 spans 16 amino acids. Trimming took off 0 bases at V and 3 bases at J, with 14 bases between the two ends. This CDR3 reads CASSYSNARVKETQYF. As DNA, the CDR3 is TGTGCCAGCAGTTACTCGAACGCTAGAGTAAAAGAGACCCAGTACTTC.

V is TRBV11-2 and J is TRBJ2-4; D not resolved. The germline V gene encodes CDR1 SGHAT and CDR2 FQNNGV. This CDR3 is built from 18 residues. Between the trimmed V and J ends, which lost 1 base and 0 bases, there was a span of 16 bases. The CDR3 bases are TGTGCCAGCAGCTTAGTGCCAAGAGCTACGCTAGCCAAAAACATTCAGTACTTC. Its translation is CASSLVPRATLAKNIQYF. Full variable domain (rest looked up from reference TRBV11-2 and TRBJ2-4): EAGVAQSPRYKIIEKRQSVAFWCNPISGHATLYWYQQILGQGPKLLIQFQNNGVVDDSQLPKDRFSAERLKGVDSTLKIQPAKLEDSAVYLCASSLVPRATLAKNIQYFGAGTRLSVL.

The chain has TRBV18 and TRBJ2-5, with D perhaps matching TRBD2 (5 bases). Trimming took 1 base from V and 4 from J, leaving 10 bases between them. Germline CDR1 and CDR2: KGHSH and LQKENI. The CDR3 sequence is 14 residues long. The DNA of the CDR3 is TGTGCCAGCTCACCACGGGTAGGAGGAGAGACCCAGTACTTC. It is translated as CASSPRVGGETQYF.

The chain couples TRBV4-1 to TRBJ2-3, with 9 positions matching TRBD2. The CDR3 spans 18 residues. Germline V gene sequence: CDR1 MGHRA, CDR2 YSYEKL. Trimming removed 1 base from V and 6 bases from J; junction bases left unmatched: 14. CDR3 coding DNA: TGCGCCAGCAGCCAAGGAGGGATTAGCGGGAGTAAGGGTGATACGCAGTATTTT. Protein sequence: CASSQGGISGSKGDTQYF.